A selection of T cell receptor beta chains follows, all from one sample in a study of ipilimumab plus nivolumab after autologous stem cell transplantation. The method was immunoSEQ multiplex PCR; TCRdb's version includes in-frame clones alone and lacks a portion of them. The sample records roughly 17,000 clones, more than 60% being singletons. The input for sequencing was PBMCs, taken in a trial of ipilimumab plus nivolumab as post-transplant consolidation. Source of these receptors: a male donor with diffuse large B-cell lymphoma. Each CDR3 is given with its conserved first and last residue. Each record gives: J gene, D gene, V gene, clone size, CDR3 DNA, CDR3 protein. D genes are given only for firm matches. Some rows mark clone size as missing; the rest say once, few, many or name a class of expanded clone.

TRBJ2-1	TRBD2	TRBV11-3	few	TGTGCCAGCTCCGGGGGAGCGGGGTTCCTGAATGAGCAGTTCTTC	CASSGGAGFLNEQFF
TRBJ2-3	TRBD1	TRBV2	NA	TGTGCCAGCAGTTTGACAGGGACCACAGATACGCAGTATTTT	CASSLTGTTDTQYF
TRBJ1-2	NA	TRBV6-4	NA	TGTGCCAGCAGTGACTCATGGGTTGGAGGCTACACCTTC	CASSDSWVGGYTF
TRBJ1-4	NA	TRBV19	NA	TGTGCCAGTAGCCTCAACAGCCTAGGAGGGGAAAAACTGTTTTTT	CASSLNSLGGEKLFF
TRBJ1-2	NA	TRBV29-1	NA	TGCAGCGTTGAAGACAGGGTGGCGGGGGCCTATGGCTACACCTTC	CSVEDRVAGAYGYTF
TRBJ1-1	NA	TRBV19	few	TGTGCCAGTAGTATAGCCCTGAACACTGAAGCTTTCTTT	CASSIALNTEAFF
TRBJ2-3	NA	TRBV7-9	NA	TGTGCCAGCAGCTCAGGTGGCGAAGATACGCAGTATTTT	CASSSGGEDTQYF
TRBJ1-4	NA	TRBV5-1	NA	TGCGCCAGCAGCTACAGTGGCGCCGCAACTAATGAAAAACTGTTTTTT	CASSYSGAATNEKLFF
TRBJ1-1	NA	TRBV19	NA	TGTGCCAGTAATCACGGCAGCGCGACTGCTGAAGCTTTCTTT	CASNHGSATAEAFF
TRBJ2-1	NA	TRBV12-5	NA	TGTGCTAGTGGCCTAGGCGGACTGGCATCATACAATGAGCAGTTCTTC	CASGLGGLASYNEQFF
TRBJ1-2	TRBD1	TRBV27	NA	TGTGCCAGCAGTATGACAGGGCTGCTAGGCTACACCTTC	CASSMTGLLGYTF
TRBJ2-1	NA	TRBV7-8	NA	TGTGCCAGCAGCTTATACCGGAGCTCCTACAATGAGCAGTTCTTC	CASSLYRSSYNEQFF
TRBJ2-7	TRBD1	TRBV19	medium-sized	TGTGCCAGTAGCGACCCGGGACAGACCACCTACGAGCAGTACTTC	CASSDPGQTTYEQYF
TRBJ2-5	TRBD2	TRBV6-1	NA	TGTGCCAGCAACGACTTAGCGGGAGGGTTGGAGACCCAGTACTTC	CASNDLAGGLETQYF
TRBJ2-1	TRBD2	TRBV5-8	NA	TGTGCCAGCAGCCTGGACAGAGGACTAGCGGGAGGGCTTCGAAATGAGCAGTTCTTC	CASSLDRGLAGGLRNEQFF
TRBJ1-1	NA	TRBV11-2	NA	TGTGCCAGCAGCTCCACGGCTCAAGAGAGGGCTTTCTTT	CASSSTAQERAFF
TRBJ1-1	NA	TRBV28	NA	TGTGCCAGCAGTCCCCTGGCAGGGAACACTGAAGCTTTCTTT	CASSPLAGNTEAFF
TRBJ2-7	NA	TRBV9	NA	TGTGCCAGCAGCGTAGGAGGGAACTCCTACGAGCAGTACTTC	CASSVGGNSYEQYF
TRBJ2-3	NA	TRBV2	few	TGTGCCAGCAGCCTATACACAGATACGCAGTATTTT	CASSLYTDTQYF
TRBJ2-5	NA	TRBV7-6	NA	TGTGCCAGCAGCTTAGCTGGCAGCAGACAAGAGACCCAGTACTTC	CASSLAGSRQETQYF
TRBJ2-2	NA	TRBV2	NA	TGTGCCAGCAGGACGGGAAACACCGGGGAGCTGTTTTTT	CASRTGNTGELFF
TRBJ2-1	NA	TRBV5-1	NA	TGCGCCAGCAGCCCCCAGGTCTCGGACAATGAGCAGTTCTTC	CASSPQVSDNEQFF
TRBJ2-1	NA	TRBV7-3	NA	TGTGCCAGCAGCTCTCAGAACAATGAGCAGTTCTTC	CASSSQNNEQFF
TRBJ1-5	NA	TRBV9	NA	TGTGCCAGCAGCGCAACAGCGGAGATTAGGCCCCAGCATTTT	CASSATAEIRPQHF
TRBJ1-3	NA	TRBV5-4	NA	TGTGCCAGCCAGGGCTCTGGAAACACCATATATTTT	CASQGSGNTIYF
TRBJ2-2	TRBD2	TRBV5-6	once	TGTGCCAGCAGCGACGGGGGGTTGACTACCGGGGAGCTGTTTTTT	CASSDGGLTTGELFF
TRBJ2-4	NA	TRBV7-2	NA	TGTGCCAGCAGCTTAGAACTAGCCAAAAACATTCAGTACTTC	CASSLELAKNIQYF
TRBJ1-2	NA	TRBV7-9	NA	TGTGCCAGCAGCTTAGAACAGGAGATGTACTATGGCTACACCTTC	CASSLEQEMYYGYTF
TRBJ2-5	TRBD2	TRBV9	few	TGTGCCAGCAGCGTAGATGGACGCCCGGGAGGGACCCAGTACTTC	CASSVDGRPGGTQYF
TRBJ1-1	NA	TRBV15	NA	TGTGCCACCAGCAGAGACACTGAAGCTTTCTTT	CATSRDTEAFF
TRBJ1-2	NA	TRBV6-4	NA	TGTGCCAGCAGTGGCCCGGGGACACCTTTTTGTTATGGCTACACCTTC	CASSGPGTPFCYGYTF
TRBJ1-2	NA	TRBV5-1	NA	TGCGCCAGCAGATACACCTCACAATATGGCTACACCTTC	CASRYTSQYGYTF
TRBJ1-1	NA	TRBV5-1	NA	TGCGCCAGCAGCAAGACCCTGGACGGCTACATGAACACTGAAGCTTTCTTT	CASSKTLDGYMNTEAFF
TRBJ1-2	TRBD1	TRBV2	NA	TGTGCCAGCAGTGAGACAGGGGCGGGAGGCTACACCTTC	CASSETGAGGYTF
TRBJ2-4	TRBD2	TRBV15	NA	TGTGCCACCAGCCGGGGGGGCCTTGGCATTCAGTACTTC	CATSRGGLGIQYF
TRBJ1-1	NA	TRBV19	NA	TGTGCCAGTAGTCAGACAGGGAACACTGAAGCTTTCTTT	CASSQTGNTEAFF
TRBJ1-2	NA	TRBV1	NA	TGCACCAGCAGCCAACGGGGGTATAGCTATGGCTACACCTTC	CTSSQRGYSYGYTF
TRBJ1-4	NA	TRBV5-1	NA	TGCGCCAGCAGCCTGCAGGGGAATGAAAAACTGTTTTTT	CASSLQGNEKLFF
TRBJ2-7	NA	TRBV21-1	NA	TGTGCCAGCAGCATCTCCCCCCCCGGAGCCTACGAGCAGTACTTC	CASSISPPGAYEQYF
TRBJ2-7	NA	TRBV29-1	NA	TGCAGCGTAGGGCCGAGTCAGCTCTACGAGCAGTACTTC	CSVGPSQLYEQYF
TRBJ1-2	NA	TRBV5-1	NA	TGCGCCAGCAGCTCAGGGGTGGGCCCCTTGGGAAACTATGGCTACACCTTC	CASSSGVGPLGNYGYTF
TRBJ2-3	NA	TRBV5-3	NA	TGTGCCAGCAGCTTGGGGTCGGCCGATACGCAGTATTTT	CASSLGSADTQYF
TRBJ1-2	NA	TRBV27	NA	TGTGCCAGCAGTTTAACCCCCGGGGGGCGGGATGGCTACACCTTC	CASSLTPGGRDGYTF
TRBJ1-1	NA	TRBV7-9	NA	TGTGCCAGCAGCCCGGACAGCATGAACACTGAAGCTTTCTTT	CASSPDSMNTEAFF
TRBJ2-3	NA	TRBV7-8	few	TGTGCCAGCAGCTTAGTCCAGAAGCAGTATTTT	CASSLVQKQYF
TRBJ2-3	TRBD2	TRBV5-4	NA	TGTGCCAGCAGCTTGGGGACTAGCGGGAACAGGGATACGCAGTATTTT	CASSLGTSGNRDTQYF
TRBJ2-3	NA	TRBV10-3	NA	TGTGCCACTCTCGATCTGGGGAGGACAGATACGCAGTATTTT	CATLDLGRTDTQYF
TRBJ1-5	NA	TRBV15	NA	TGTGCCACCAGCAGAGTTCCCCTTAGCAATCAGCCCCAGCATTTT	CATSRVPLSNQPQHF
TRBJ1-1	NA	TRBV5-4	NA	TGTGCCAGCAGCTTGTGGTCTTTCACTGAAGCTTTCTTT	CASSLWSFTEAFF
TRBJ2-1	NA	TRBV14	few	TGTGCCAGCAGCCCGACTACGGGTGAGCAGTTCTTC	CASSPTTGEQFF
TRBJ1-1	NA	TRBV5-1	few	TGCGCCAGCAGCTTGGCCATCGGGCGGATGAACACTGAAGCTTTCTTT	CASSLAIGRMNTEAFF
TRBJ2-7	TRBD1	TRBV11-3	NA	TGTGCCAGCAGCTCGCCGGGACAGGGGGCATCCTACGAGCAGTACTTC	CASSSPGQGASYEQYF
TRBJ1-6	TRBD1	TRBV30	few	TGTGCCTGGGGGGACAGCGCTAATTCACCCCTCCACTTT	CAWGDSANSPLHF
TRBJ2-4	TRBD1	TRBV6-1	NA	TGTGCCAGCAGTGAAGCGGGACAGCGAAACATTCAGTACTTC	CASSEAGQRNIQYF